These 8 T cell receptor beta chains originate from one sample sequenced in a study of CXCR3-negative and CXCR3-positive naive CD8 T cells. The antigens for these receptors are not known. Overall study results and limits: Relative to CXCR3-negative naive cells, CXCR3-positive naive cells had more hydrophobic TRB CDR3s.

Each TRB cDNA library was prepared by 5' RACE (with UMI labels). Following a re-call of the 5' RACE reads, TCRdb has one entry per CDR3 protein and lacks DNA. Its table lists around 84,000 distinct CDR3 sequences. The sample taken for sequencing was naive CXCR3+ CD8+ T cells from blood. This sample's subset: CD45RO-CCR7+CD27+CD95- naive CD8+ T cells expressing CXCR3 (TNR3+). The receptor source for this set is a human donor in good health. Some clones in this sample may be carry-over from other donors' samples.

This chain links TRBV7-2 with TRBJ2-7; TCRdb returns TRBD2, unconfirmable since there is no DNA. The germline gives CDR1 SGHTA, CDR2 FQGNSA. The CDR3 is made up of 17 amino acids. CDR3 loop: CASSLPRTLAGGYEQYF.

The chain carries TRBV7-3 and TRBJ2-1. CDR3 length: 15 amino acids. Germline CDR1 and CDR2: SGHTA and FQGTGA. The CDR3 protein is CASSPELGSYNEQFF.

V usage is TRBV29-1 and J usage is TRBJ2-7; TCRdb lists TRBD1, though no DNA is available to test this call. This CDR3 is built from 14 residues. The V gene's germline CDR1 is SQVTM and CDR2 ANQGSEA. CDR3 region: CSTEIRTGAYEQYF.

The genes are TRBV28 and TRBJ2-1; with no DNA, the TCRdb D assignment of TRBD1 cannot be verified. The CDR3 consists of 17 residues. Germline CDR1 is MDHEN and CDR2 is SYDVKM. The CDR3 here is CASSEGLGEASYNEQFF.

V is TRBV12-3 or TRBV12-4 and J is TRBJ2-6; lacking DNA, the TRBD1 call made by TCRdb goes unchecked. The CDR3 extends over 15 amino acids. CDR3 region: CASLGAASGANVLTF.

The CDR3 spells CASSYGLLNTEAFF. This chain joins TRBV6-5 and TRBJ1-1. The CDR3 is made up of 14 amino acids. The germline CDR1 and CDR2 sequences are MNHEY and SVGAGI.

The V and J genes are TRBV6-5 and TRBJ1-1; TCRdb's assignment of TRBD1 cannot be checked, as there is no DNA. CDR1 and CDR2 (germline): MNHEY, SVGAGI. The CDR3 consists of 14 residues. CDR3 amino acids: CASSYDRVNTEAFF.

The chain combines TRBV6-6 with TRBJ1-1. CDR1 and CDR2 (germline): MNHNY, SVGAGI (reference sequence). The CDR3 is made up of 13 amino acids. The CDR3: CASSTPGSTEAFF.